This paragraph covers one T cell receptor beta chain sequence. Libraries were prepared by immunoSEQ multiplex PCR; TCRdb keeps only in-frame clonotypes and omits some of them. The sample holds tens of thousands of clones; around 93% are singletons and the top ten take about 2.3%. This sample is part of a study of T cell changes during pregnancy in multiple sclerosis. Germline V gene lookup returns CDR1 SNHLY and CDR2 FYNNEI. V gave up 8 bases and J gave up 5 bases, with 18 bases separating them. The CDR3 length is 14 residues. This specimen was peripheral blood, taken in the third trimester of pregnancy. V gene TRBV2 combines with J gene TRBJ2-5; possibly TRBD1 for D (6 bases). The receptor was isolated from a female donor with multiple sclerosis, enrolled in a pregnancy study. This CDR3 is CASLGGRGGETQYF. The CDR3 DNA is TGTGCCAGCCTCGGTGGCAGGGGTGGGGAGACCCAGTACTTC.